The present entry profiles one T cell receptor beta chain with its context. The source of the sample is a study of CD8 T cells in Susac syndrome. In germline, CDR1 is DFQATT, CDR2 SNEGSKA (reference sequence). The CDR3 is 12 amino acids. Trimming took 3 bases from V and 2 from J, leaving 7 bases between them. With random hexamers, reverse transcription was performed on about 0.5 to 1 ug of RNA. TCRdb re-called the immunoSEQ multiplex PCR reads with MiXCR, one entry per CDR3 protein. The sample records 250,000 to 300,000 distinct CDR3 sequences, 75% to 90% being singletons. This receptor was taken from a human donor with multiple sclerosis. Input material: CD8+ T cells from PBMCs. The chain joins TRBV20-1 to TRBJ1-2; D remains ambiguous. In DNA, the CDR3 is TGCAGTGCTAGCCAGCCAAACTATGGCTACACCTTC. It is translated as CSASQPNYGYTF.